This T cell receptor beta chain came from a study of shared clonotypes between healthy human individuals. Study conclusions and caveats: Non-shared clonotypes displayed generation probabilities falling below those of clonotypes present in all four donors. Shared clonotypes: about 5% naive CD4, 3.5% to 4% naive CD8, about 2.4% memory CD4, over 0.3% memory CD8.

The study enrolled healthy HIV-negative adults without recent acute infections or vaccinations as donors. A word on this clone: Antigen unknown.

Germline loops: CDR1 MNHEY, CDR2 SMNVEV (reference sequence). V lost 5 bases and J 7 bases, leaving 18 bases between the germline ends. This CDR3 contains 15 residues. Per the study methods: ImmunoSEQ only sent back junction sequences with no quality scores, so filtering was done differently. Profiling relied on immunoSEQ multiplex PCR, and the TCRdb table lists in-frame clones only, not all of them. V, J and clone size are taken as reported in that table, and D and trimming were inferred from the DNA itself. This table has 950,000 to 1,300,000 clones, around 74% appearing once. Sequencing was done on a sample of memory CD4+ T cells sorted from blood. Subset defined: CD45RA-negative fraction. The receptor's source is a man aged 18 to 30 in good health. The chain joins TRBV27 to TRBJ2-1, with D perhaps TRBD1 or TRBD2 (5 bases each). CDR3 protein: CASSPPWMGRNEQFF. As DNA, the CDR3 is TGTGCCAGCAGTCCGCCCTGGATGGGACGGAATGAGCAGTTCTTC.